This TCR beta chain was captured by sequencing in a study of T cells after yellow fever vaccination (dated 2019 in TCRdb). Describing the broader study: The SMART-Seq v4 Ultra Low Input RNA kit was used to prepare libraries from fractions with low cell numbers. Bulk TCR alpha and beta repertoires were sequenced longitudinally to track T-cell clones before and after primary and booster YFV17D yellow fever vaccination. Two healthy male donors made up the cohort, one aged 18 to 29 years and the other aged 30 to 40 years. Bulk PBMC replicates and cell subsets were isolated from blood drawn at multiple timepoints before and after both primary and secondary immunization. General study outcomes and caveats: FACS-sorted repertoires could contain abundant contaminating clonotypes from the bulk population, so computational filtering was required. Compared with the primary T-cell response, the secondary T-cell response was weaker but faster, peaking on day 5 rather than day 15. Most clones expanded after primary vaccination were re-detected after the booster (almost 97% of CD4 and around 88% of CD8), suggesting broad memory maintenance. A small share of clonotypes occurred in both CD4 and CD8 compartments, likely arising from convergent recombination. The study included only a couple of donors, which limits how far the findings can be generalized.

Sequencing was performed on an Illumina NovaSeq 6000. TCR cDNA was synthesized by 5'RACE template switching, which introduced a universal primer site and unique molecular identifiers. Priming of cDNA synthesis was performed from both the TCR alpha and TCR beta constant segments. Libraries were amplified in two PCR steps, with sample barcodes and sequencing adapters added in the second step. Sequencing of the libraries was done on either Illumina HiSeq 2500 (2x100 bp) or NovaSeq (2x150 bp). The paper's data handling went like this. Reads were demultiplexed and collapsed into UMI consensus sequences with MIGEC, and V(D)J alignment was performed with MiXCR. Clonotypes responding to the vaccine were identified with edgeR on replicate PBMC samples, with the criteria of FDR below 0.01 and a log2 fold change above 5 up to day 15. CD4 or CD8 identity was assigned to each bulk clonotype according to whether the clonotype was present at higher abundance in the sequenced CD4 repertoire or the sequenced CD8 repertoire. TCRdb reran the public reads through fastp at Q25 and MiXCR, keeping productive beta chains. Each entry is one CDR3 protein sequence, shown with its most common DNA and genes. The V and J calls were determined by TCRdb, not by the authors. This sample comprises more than 300,000 distinct CDR3 sequences, around 4.4% of them detected only once. The top ten clones comprise 15% to 20% of the sample.

This clonotype was counted only a few times. Its cognate antigen has yet to be identified. Base quality data are lacking; no much larger clone is found one base away. Including cysteine and phenylalanine, the CDR3 has 15 amino acids. This entry keeps only the CDR3 DNA: 45 bases, framed from base 1. Trimming takes 1 base from V and 5 bases from J, and the germline ends sit 14 bases apart. The germline V gene yields MGHRA for CDR1 and YSYEKL for CDR2. The treatment or condition label, read with the paper, signifies: live attenuated yellow fever vaccine strain. At every blood-draw timepoint, two biological replicates of bulk PBMCs were collected. A standard Ficoll-Paque protocol was used to isolate PBMCs from peripheral blood. TriZol was used to extract RNA from bulk PBMCs, from CD4 and CD8 fractions, and from dextramer-positive and dextramer-negative fractions.

The specimen comprised PBMCs, sampled 15 days after the yellow fever booster vaccination. The sequence was obtained from a young man who received the YFV17D yellow fever vaccine. The chain is assembled from TRBV4-1 and TRBJ2-5; the D gene is not confidently resolved. The CDR3 is CASSQVLVRVETQYF. The base sequence is TGCGCCAGCAGCCAAGTACTGGTTCGAGTCGAGACCCAGTACTTC.